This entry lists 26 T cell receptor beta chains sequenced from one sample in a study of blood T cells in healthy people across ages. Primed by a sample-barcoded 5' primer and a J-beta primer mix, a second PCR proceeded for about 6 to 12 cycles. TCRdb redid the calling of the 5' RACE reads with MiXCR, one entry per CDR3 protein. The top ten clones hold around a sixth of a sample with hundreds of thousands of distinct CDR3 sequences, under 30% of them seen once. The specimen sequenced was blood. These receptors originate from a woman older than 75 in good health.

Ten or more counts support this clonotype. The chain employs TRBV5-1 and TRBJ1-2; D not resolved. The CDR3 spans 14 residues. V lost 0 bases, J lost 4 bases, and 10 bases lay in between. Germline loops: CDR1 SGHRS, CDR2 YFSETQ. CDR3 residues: CASSLEYVSYGYTF. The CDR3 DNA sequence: TGCGCCAGCAGCTTGGAATACGTCTCCTATGGCTACACCTTC.

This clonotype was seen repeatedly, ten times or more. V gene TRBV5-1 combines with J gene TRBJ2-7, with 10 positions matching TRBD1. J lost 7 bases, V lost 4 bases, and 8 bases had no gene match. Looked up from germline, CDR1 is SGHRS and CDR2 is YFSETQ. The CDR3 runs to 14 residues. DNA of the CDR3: TGCGCCAGCAGCAGAGACAGGGGGCTTAATGAGCAGTACTTC. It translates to CASSRDRGLNEQYF.

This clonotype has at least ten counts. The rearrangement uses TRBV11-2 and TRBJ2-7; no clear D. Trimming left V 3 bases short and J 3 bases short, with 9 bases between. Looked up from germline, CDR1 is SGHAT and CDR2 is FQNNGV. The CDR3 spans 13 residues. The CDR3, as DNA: TGTGCCAGCAGCTTTGCAAGGCTCTACGAGCAGTACTTC. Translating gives CASSFARLYEQYF.

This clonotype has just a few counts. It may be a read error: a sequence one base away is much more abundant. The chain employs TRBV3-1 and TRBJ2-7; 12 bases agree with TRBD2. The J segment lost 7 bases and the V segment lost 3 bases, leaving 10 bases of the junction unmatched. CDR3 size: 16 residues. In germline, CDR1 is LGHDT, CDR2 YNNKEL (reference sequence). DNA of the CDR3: TGTGCCAGCAGCCAGGCTAGCGGGGGGGCAGGGAATGAGCAGTACTTC. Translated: CASSQASGGAGNEQYF.

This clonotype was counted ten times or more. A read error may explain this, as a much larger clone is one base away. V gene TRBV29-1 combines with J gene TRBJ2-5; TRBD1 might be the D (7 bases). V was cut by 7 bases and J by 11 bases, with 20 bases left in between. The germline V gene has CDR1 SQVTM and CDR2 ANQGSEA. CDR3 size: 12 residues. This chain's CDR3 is CSAGLPGGEQYF. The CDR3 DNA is TGCAGCGCGGGACTCCCAGGGGGTGAGCAGTACTTC. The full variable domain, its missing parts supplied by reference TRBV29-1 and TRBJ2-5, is SAVISQKPSRDICQRGTSLTIQCQVDSQVTMMFWYRQQPGQSLTLIATANQGSEATYESGFVIDKFPISRPNLTFSTLTVSNMSPEDSSIYLCSAGLPGGEQYFGPGTRLLVL.

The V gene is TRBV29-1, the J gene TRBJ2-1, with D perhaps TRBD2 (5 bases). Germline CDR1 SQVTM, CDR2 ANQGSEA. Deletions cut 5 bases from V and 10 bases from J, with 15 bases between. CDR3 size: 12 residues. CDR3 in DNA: TGCAGCGTTCATAGGACTCGTCGGGAGCAGTTCTTC. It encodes CSVHRTRREQFF.

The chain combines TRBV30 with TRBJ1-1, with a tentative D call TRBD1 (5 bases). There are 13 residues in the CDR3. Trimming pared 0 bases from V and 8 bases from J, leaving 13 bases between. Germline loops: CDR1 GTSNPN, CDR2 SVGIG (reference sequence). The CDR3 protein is CAWSVQSREEAFF. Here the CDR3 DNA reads TGTGCCTGGAGTGTCCAATCCAGGGAGGAAGCTTTCTTT.

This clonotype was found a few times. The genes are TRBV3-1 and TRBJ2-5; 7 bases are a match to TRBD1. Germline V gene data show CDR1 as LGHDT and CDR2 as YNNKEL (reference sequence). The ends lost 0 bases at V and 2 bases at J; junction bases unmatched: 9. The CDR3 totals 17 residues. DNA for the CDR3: TGTGCCAGCAGCCAAGAGGGGAAGACAGGGTCTCAAGAGACCCAGTACTTC. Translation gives CASSQEGKTGSQETQYF.

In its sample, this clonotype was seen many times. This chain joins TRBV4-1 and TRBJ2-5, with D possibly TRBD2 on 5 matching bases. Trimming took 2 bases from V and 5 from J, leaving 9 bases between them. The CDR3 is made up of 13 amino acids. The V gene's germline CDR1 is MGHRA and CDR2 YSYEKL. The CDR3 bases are TGCGCCAGCAGCCAAACCAGAGGGGAGACCCAGTACTTC. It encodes CASSQTRGETQYF.

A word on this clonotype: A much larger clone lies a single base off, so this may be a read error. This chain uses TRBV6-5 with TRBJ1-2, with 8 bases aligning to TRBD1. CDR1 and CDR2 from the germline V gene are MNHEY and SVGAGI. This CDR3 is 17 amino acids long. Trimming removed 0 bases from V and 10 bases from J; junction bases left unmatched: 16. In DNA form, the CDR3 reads TGTGCCAGCAGTTACTCGACTGTAACCGGACAGGGTAACGACTACACCTTC. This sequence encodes CASSYSTVTGQGNDYTF.

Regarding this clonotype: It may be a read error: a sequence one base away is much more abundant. The CDR3 reads CASSPVGGPNSPPHF. As DNA, the CDR3 is TGTGCCAGCAGCCCAGTCGGAGGTCCCAATTCACCCCCCCACTTT. The V call is TRBV5-5, the J call TRBJ1-6, with D unclear. Germline CDR1 and CDR2: SGHKS and YYEKEE (reference sequence). CDR3 length equals 15 residues.

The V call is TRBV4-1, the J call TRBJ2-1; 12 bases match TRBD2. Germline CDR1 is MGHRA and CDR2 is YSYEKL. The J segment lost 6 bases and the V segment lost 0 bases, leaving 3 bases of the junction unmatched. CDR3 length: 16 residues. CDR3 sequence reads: CASSQESGLAGNEQFF. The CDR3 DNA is TGCGCCAGCAGCCAAGAATCGGGACTAGCGGGCAATGAGCAGTTCTTC.

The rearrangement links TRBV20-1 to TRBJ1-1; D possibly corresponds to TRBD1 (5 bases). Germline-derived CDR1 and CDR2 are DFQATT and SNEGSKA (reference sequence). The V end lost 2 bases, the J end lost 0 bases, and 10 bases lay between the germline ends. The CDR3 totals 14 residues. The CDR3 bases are TGCAGTGCTAGAAATCAGGGCATGAACACTGAAGCTTTCTTT. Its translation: CSARNQGMNTEAFF.

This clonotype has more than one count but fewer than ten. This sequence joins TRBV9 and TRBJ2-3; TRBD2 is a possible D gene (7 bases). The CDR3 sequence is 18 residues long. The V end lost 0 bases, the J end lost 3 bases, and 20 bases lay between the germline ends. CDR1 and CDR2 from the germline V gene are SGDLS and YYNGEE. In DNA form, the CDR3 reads TGTGCCAGCAGCGTAGCCCACCTCTTGGGGGGGGCGACAGATACGCAGTATTTT. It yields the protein CASSVAHLLGGATDTQYF.

The CDR3 region is CASERGTFEKLFF. The CDR3, as DNA: TGTGCCAGCGAACGAGGGACATTTGAAAAACTGTTTTTT. The chain couples TRBV6-5 to TRBJ1-4; D is perhaps TRBD1 (6 bases). CDR1 is MNHEY and CDR2 is SVGAGI in the germline V gene. Between the trimmed V and J ends, which lost 8 bases and 7 bases, there was a span of 14 bases. This CDR3 is built from 13 residues.

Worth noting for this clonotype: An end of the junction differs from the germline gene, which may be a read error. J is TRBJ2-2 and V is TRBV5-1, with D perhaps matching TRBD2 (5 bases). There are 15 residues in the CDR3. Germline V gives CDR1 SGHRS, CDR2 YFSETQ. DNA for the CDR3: TGCACCAGCAGCTCCTCGACTGGGAACACCGGGGAGCTGTTGTTT. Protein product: CTSSSSTGNTGELLF.

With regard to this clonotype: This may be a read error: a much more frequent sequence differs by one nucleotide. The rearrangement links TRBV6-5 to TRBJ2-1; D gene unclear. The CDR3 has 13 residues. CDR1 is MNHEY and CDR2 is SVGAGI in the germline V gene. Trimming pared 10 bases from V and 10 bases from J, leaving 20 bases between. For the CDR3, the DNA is TGTGCCACTCGGAGAGAATCCTGGAACGAGCAGTTCTTC. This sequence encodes CATRRESWNEQFF.

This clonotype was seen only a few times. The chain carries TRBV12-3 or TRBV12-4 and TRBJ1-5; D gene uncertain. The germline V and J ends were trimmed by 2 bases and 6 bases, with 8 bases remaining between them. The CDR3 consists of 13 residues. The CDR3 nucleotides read TGTGCCAGCAGTTTAACGAACATTCAGCCCCAGCATTTT. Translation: CASSLTNIQPQHF.

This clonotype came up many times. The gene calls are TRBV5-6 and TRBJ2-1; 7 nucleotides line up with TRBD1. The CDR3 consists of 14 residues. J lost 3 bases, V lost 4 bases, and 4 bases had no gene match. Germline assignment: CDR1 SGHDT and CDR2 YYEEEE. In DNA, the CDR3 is TGTGCCAGCAGCGGGGGACAGAGCTACAATGAGCAGTTCTTC. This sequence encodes CASSGGQSYNEQFF.

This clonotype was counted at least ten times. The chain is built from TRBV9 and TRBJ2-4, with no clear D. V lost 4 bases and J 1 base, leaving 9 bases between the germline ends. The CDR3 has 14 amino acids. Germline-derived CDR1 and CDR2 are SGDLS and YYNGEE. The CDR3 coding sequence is TGTGCCAGCAGCCCCCCCTTCGCCAAAAACATTCAGTACTTC. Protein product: CASSPPFAKNIQYF.

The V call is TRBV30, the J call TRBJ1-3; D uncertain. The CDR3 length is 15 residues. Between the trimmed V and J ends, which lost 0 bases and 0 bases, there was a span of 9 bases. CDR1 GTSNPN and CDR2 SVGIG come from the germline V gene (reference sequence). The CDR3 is CAWSVLPNSGNTIYF. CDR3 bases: TGTGCCTGGAGTGTATTACCGAACTCTGGAAACACCATATATTTT.

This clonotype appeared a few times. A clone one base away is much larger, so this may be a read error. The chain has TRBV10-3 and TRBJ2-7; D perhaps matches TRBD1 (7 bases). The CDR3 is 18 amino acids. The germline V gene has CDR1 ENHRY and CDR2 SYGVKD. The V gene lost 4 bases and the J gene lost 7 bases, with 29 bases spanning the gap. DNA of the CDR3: TGTGCCATCAGTGGTTGGCAGGGGGGCCAGAGCTCCTACAATGAGCAGTACTTC. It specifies CAISGWQGGQSSYNEQYF.

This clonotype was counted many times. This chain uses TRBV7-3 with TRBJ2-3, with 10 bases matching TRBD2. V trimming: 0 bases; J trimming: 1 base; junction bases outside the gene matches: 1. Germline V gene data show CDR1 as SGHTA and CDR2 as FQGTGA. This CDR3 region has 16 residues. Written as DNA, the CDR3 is TGTGCCAGCAGCTTAACCAGCGGGGGGGGCACAGATACGCAGTATTTT. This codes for CASSLTSGGGTDTQYF.

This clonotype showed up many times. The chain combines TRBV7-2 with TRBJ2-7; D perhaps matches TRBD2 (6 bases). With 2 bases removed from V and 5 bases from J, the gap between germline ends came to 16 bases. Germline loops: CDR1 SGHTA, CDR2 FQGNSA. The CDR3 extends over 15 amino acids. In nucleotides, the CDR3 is TGTGCCAGCAGCTTAAGGAGGGTCCAGGCCCACGAGCAGTACTTC. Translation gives CASSLRRVQAHEQYF.

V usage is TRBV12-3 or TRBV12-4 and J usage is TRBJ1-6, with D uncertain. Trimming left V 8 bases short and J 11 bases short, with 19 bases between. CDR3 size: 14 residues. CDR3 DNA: TGTGCCAGCTCTTCGACGGCGGCGGATCCACCCCTCCACTTT. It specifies CASSSTAADPPLHF.

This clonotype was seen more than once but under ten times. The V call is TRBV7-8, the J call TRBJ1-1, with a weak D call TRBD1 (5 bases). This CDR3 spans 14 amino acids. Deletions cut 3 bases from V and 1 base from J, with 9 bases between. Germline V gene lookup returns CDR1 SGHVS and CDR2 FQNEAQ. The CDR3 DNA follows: TGTGCCAGCAGCTTTCTCCAGGGGAACACTGAAGCTTTCTTT. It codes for CASSFLQGNTEAFF.